This TCR beta chain was captured in a study of cytomegalovirus exposure and HLA in healthy donors. Study-wide context: Sequencing of 150 million to 200 million T cells in an earlier analysis found some 100 million unique TCR beta sequences.

About this clone itself: Antigen specificity is unknown.

Study outcomes and limitations: Donor immune exposure was known only as CMV serostatus. A later analysis linked a missense DCLRE1C variant to TCR beta V- and J-gene trimming.

The PCR made use of 60 Vbeta and 13 Jbeta primers. Original processing methods: Unique TCR beta chains totaled some 80 million in a later count, with roughly 11 million of them shared. Libraries were prepared by immunoSEQ multiplex PCR; TCRdb keeps only in-frame clonotypes and omits some of them. Clonal size and the V and J genes are those of that table, whereas D and trimming came from the DNA. The sample includes around 180,000 clones, approximately 71% of them seen just once. The sequence was collected from a girl aged 10 to 17 in good health and CMV-seronegative. Sequenced: PBMCs.

The CDR3: CASSTANSYSGNTIYF. The DNA for the CDR3 is TGCGCCAGCAGCACGGCAAACAGCTACTCTGGAAACACCATATATTTT. The V gene is TRBV5-1, the J gene TRBJ1-3, with D hard to call. V was clipped by 4 bases and J by 0 bases, with 14 bases between them. The germline V gene encodes CDR1 SGHRS and CDR2 YFSETQ. The CDR3 sequence is 16 residues long.